This TCR beta chain was retrieved from a study of blood T cell repertoires in COVID-19. Across the study: The United States, Italy and Spain supplied acute and convalescent COVID-19 samples. Sources were T cells, B-cell-depleted T cells, or PBMCs; the material itself was cDNA or gDNA.

In the original analysis: Counts of nucleated cells, estimated from reference gene primer amplification, were obtained. The assay was immunoSEQ multiplex PCR, and TCRdb's table has in-frame clones only and misses some. The D gene and trimming were derived from the DNA, and the V and J assignments and clone size from that table. This sample yields about 220,000 clones, of which 84% are seen a single time; roughly a tenth belongs to the top ten. The material sequenced was peripheral blood. This receptor was identified in a man between 45 and 60 years old with active or convalescent COVID-19.

As DNA, the CDR3 is TGTGCCAGCAGCGTAGGAGGTAATGGCTACACCTTC. Its translation is CASSVGGNGYTF. The gene calls are TRBV9 and TRBJ1-2; no clear D gene. The germline V gene encodes CDR1 SGDLS and CDR2 YYNGEE. V shed 0 bases and J shed 6 bases, with 6 bases lying between them. The CDR3 contains 12 residues. Variable domain in full (rest from reference TRBV9 and TRBJ1-2): DSGVTQTPKHLITATGQRVTLRCSPRSGDLSVYWYQQSLDQGLQFLIQYYNGEERAKGNILERFSAQQFPDLHSELNLSSLELGDSALYFCASSVGGNGYTFGSGTRLTVV.